A selection of T cell receptor beta chains follows, all from one sample in a study of T cell responses to AZD1222 COVID-19 vaccine. Using immunoSEQ multiplex PCR, the repertoire was profiled, and TCRdb retains in-frame clones only, with some absent. The sample comprises about 150,000 clones, 90% of which are singletons, and approximately 5.9% rests with the top ten. Sequencing was performed on peripheral blood, taken 28 days after the second AZD1222 dose. The receptor source for this set is an adult who received the AZD1222 COVID-19 vaccine. Each CDR3 is given with its conserved first and last residue. The order of the fields is V gene, D gene, J gene, clone size, CDR3 DNA, CDR3 protein. A D gene is named only where the DNA matches it firmly. A row's size may be missing; if present it is once, few, many or a size class.

TRBV28	NA	TRBJ1-2	NA	TGTGCCAGCAGTCCTCGGGCAGGGCCGGTGAGATACACCTTC	CASSPRAGPVRYTF
TRBV2	TRBD2	TRBJ2-7	NA	TGTGCCAGCAGTGAAGATAGGCTAGCGGGAGGAAAAGAGCAGTACTTC	CASSEDRLAGGKEQYF
TRBV5-1	NA	TRBJ1-2	NA	TGCGCCAGCAGCTTGGACGAGGGGCAGGGTTATGGCTACACCTTC	CASSLDEGQGYGYTF
TRBV5-4	NA	TRBJ2-5	NA	TGTGCCAGCAGCTTGGGGGGCGGGCCCCAAGAGACCCAGTACTTC	CASSLGGGPQETQYF
TRBV30	NA	TRBJ1-5	NA	TGTGCGTTCAACTCAGACAATCAGCCCCAGCATTTT	CAFNSDNQPQHF
TRBV6-5	NA	TRBJ1-4	NA	TGTGCCAGCAGGGGCGGGACACTGGGCGATGAAAAACTGTTTTTT	CASRGGTLGDEKLFF
TRBV25-1	TRBD1	TRBJ2-1	NA	TGTGCCAGCAGTGACCGGGACAGGGGTCCCAATGAGCAGTTCTTC	CASSDRDRGPNEQFF
TRBV29-1	TRBD1	TRBJ1-2	NA	TGCAGCGTTGGACAGGGGGCTGATGGCTACACCTTC	CSVGQGADGYTF
TRBV3-1/TRBV3-2	NA	TRBJ1-6	NA	TGTGCCAGCAGCCAAGTCATCGGCCAGGGGAATTCACCCCTCCACTTT	CASSQVIGQGNSPLHF
TRBV6-5	NA	TRBJ1-2	NA	TGTGCCAGCAGTTCATACGCAGTAGCTAACTATGGCTACACCTTC	CASSSYAVANYGYTF
TRBV28	NA	TRBJ1-2	NA	TGTGCCAGCAGTTTAAGGTCAGGGGTATCTGGCTACACCTTC	CASSLRSGVSGYTF
TRBV28	TRBD1	TRBJ1-2	NA	TGTGCCAGCAGTTTAGGGGGACAGCGATCTAACTATGGCTACACCTTC	CASSLGGQRSNYGYTF
TRBV7-9	NA	TRBJ1-2	NA	TGTGCCAGCAGCCCGACAGTTCTATATGGCTACACCTTC	CASSPTVLYGYTF
TRBV10-1	NA	TRBJ2-5	NA	TGCGCCAGCAGTGAGGGGCTAGCACAAGAGACCCAGTACTTC	CASSEGLAQETQYF
TRBV6-6	TRBD1	TRBJ1-3	NA	TGTGCCAGCAGTTACCCGACAGGGTCTGGAAACACCATATATTTT	CASSYPTGSGNTIYF
TRBV10-2	TRBD2	TRBJ2-1	NA	TGCGCCAGCAGTAGCGGGGGGGGCAATGAGCAGTTCTTC	CASSSGGGNEQFF
TRBV12-3/TRBV12-4	NA	TRBJ1-5	NA	TGTGCCAGCAGTTTACTGACGCATCAGCCCCAGCATTTT	CASSLLTHQPQHF
TRBV27	TRBD2	TRBJ2-7	NA	TGTGCCAGCAGTCCCGGACTAGCGGGAGGGAAAACCTACGAGCAGTACTTC	CASSPGLAGGKTYEQYF
TRBV5-1	TRBD1	TRBJ2-5	NA	TGCGCCAGCAGCTGGGGACAGGGCAGGGAGACCCAGTACTTC	CASSWGQGRETQYF
TRBV28	TRBD2	TRBJ2-7	NA	TGTGCCAGCAGTAGGGGACTAGCTCCCTACGAGCAGTACTTC	CASSRGLAPYEQYF
TRBV28	NA	TRBJ2-3	NA	TGTGCCAGCAGTAGTTCGCAGATTACGCAGTATTTT	CASSSSQITQYF
TRBV28	NA	TRBJ2-4	NA	TGTGCCAGCAGCCTCGACAGGTTGTCGGGGATTCAGTACTTC	CASSLDRLSGIQYF
TRBV10-1	NA	TRBJ1-6	NA	TGCGCCAGCAGTGATCGGCCGGGACCGGCACCCCTCCACTTT	CASSDRPGPAPLHF
TRBV3-1/TRBV3-2	TRBD1	TRBJ2-7	NA	TGTGCCAGCAGCCAAGATTTGGTACAGGGGCTGTCCTACGAGCAGTACTTC	CASSQDLVQGLSYEQYF
TRBV6-5	TRBD1	TRBJ1-4	NA	TGTGCCAGCAGTAGCAACAGGGGGTGGAATGAAAAACTGTTTTTT	CASSSNRGWNEKLFF
TRBV6-5	TRBD1	TRBJ1-4	NA	TGTGCCAGCAGTCCGCCGGGACAGGGGGATGAAAAACTGTTTTTT	CASSPPGQGDEKLFF
TRBV9	TRBD1	TRBJ1-6	NA	TGTGCCAGCAGCGTACAGACAGGGGCCCTCCACTTT	CASSVQTGALHF
TRBV28	NA	TRBJ1-2	NA	TGTGCCAGCAGTTCCGGTCATGGCTACACCTTC	CASSSGHGYTF
TRBV30	NA	TRBJ2-1	NA	TGTGCCTGGAGTGTACTTCACTCCTACAATGAGCAGTTCTTC	CAWSVLHSYNEQFF
TRBV4-1	TRBD2	TRBJ2-3	NA	TGCGCCAGCAGCAGGACTAGCGGGGGGATGTCAGATACGCAGTATTTT	CASSRTSGGMSDTQYF
TRBV28	NA	TRBJ1-2	NA	TGTGCCAGCAGCCCTGGTTGGGGCGGGGACTATGGCTACACCTTC	CASSPGWGGDYGYTF
TRBV5-1	TRBD1	TRBJ1-5	NA	TGCGCCAGCACCCGGACAGGGTTATTCAATCAGCCCCAGCATTTT	CASTRTGLFNQPQHF
TRBV6-1	TRBD1	TRBJ1-2	few	TGTGCCAGCAGTGAAGCGCTAGGGACAGGGAGTAAAAACTATGGCTACACCTTC	CASSEALGTGSKNYGYTF
TRBV5-1	TRBD2	TRBJ2-3	NA	TGCGCCAGCAGCCAACGGACTAGCGGGGGGCGCCCTAGCACAGATACGCAGTATTTT	CASSQRTSGGRPSTDTQYF
TRBV5-1	NA	TRBJ1-2	NA	TGCGCCAGCAGCTCCGGTCCACACGCCGACTATGGCTACACCTTC	CASSSGPHADYGYTF
TRBV4-1	NA	TRBJ2-7	NA	TGCGCCAGCAGCCAAGTTCCAGGGAACTACGAGCAGTACTTC	CASSQVPGNYEQYF